These 23 T cell receptor beta chains were all obtained from the same sample, sequenced in a study of early T cells in non-severe SARS-CoV-2 infection. TCRdb re-analysed the 5' RACE reads in MiXCR, keeping a single row per CDR3 protein. Of about 38,000 distinct CDR3 sequences detected, under 5% appear once; the ten largest clones hold around 16%. Sequencing used whole blood. These receptors were collected from an adult who was a healthcare worker with PCR-confirmed SARS-CoV-2 infection or an uninfected control (not recorded which).

This clonotype was seen ten or more times. The CDR3 is CASSLDGTKQDTQYF. The DNA for the CDR3 is TGCGCCAGCAGCTTGGACGGGACTAAACAAGATACGCAGTATTTT. The gene calls are TRBV5-1 and TRBJ2-3; TRBD2 agrees at 7 bases. The CDR3 totals 15 residues. J was trimmed by 5 bases and V by 0 bases; bases with no gene match: 6. Germline CDR1 and CDR2: SGHRS and YFSETQ. Looking up the rest from reference TRBV5-1 and TRBJ2-3 gives the full variable domain: KAGVTQTPRYLIKTRGQQVTLSCSPISGHRSVSWYQQTPGQGLQFLFEYFSETQRNKGNFPGRFSGRQFSNSRSEMNVSTLELGDSALYLCASSLDGTKQDTQYFGPGTRLTVL.

This clonotype was detected ten times or more. The CDR3 sequence is CSAPPIEGEQFF. The CDR3 nucleotides are TGCAGTGCCCCACCTATCGAAGGTGAGCAGTTCTTC. This chain links TRBV20-1 with TRBJ2-1; D uncertain. The ends were cut back, 6 bases at V and 9 bases at J, with 15 bases in the middle. CDR1 DFQATT and CDR2 SNEGSKA come from the germline V gene (reference sequence). The CDR3 runs 12 residues.

The chain links TRBV2 to TRBJ2-7, with D uncertain. Trimming pared 6 bases from V and 4 bases from J, leaving 10 bases between. Germline V CDR1 and CDR2: SNHLY, FYNNEI. The CDR3 is made up of 12 amino acids. CDR3 nucleotides: TGTGCCAGCAGACCGGACGGTTACGAGCAGTACTTC. This encodes CASRPDGYEQYF.

On this clonotype: A much larger clone is a single base away; this may be a read error. The chain combines TRBV7-3 with TRBJ2-1, with TRBD2 identical over 10 bases. Germline V gene sequence: CDR1 SGHTA, CDR2 FQGTGA. The CDR3 has 14 amino acids. CDR3 in DNA: TGTGCCAGCAGCTTCACTAGCGGGGCAAATGAGCAGTCCTTC. Its protein is CASSFTSGANEQSF.

This rearrangement joins TRBV3-2 to TRBJ2-1; the DNA was not compared with TRBD2, the D call given in the table. TRBV3-2 is a recognized pseudogene. This CDR3 contains 17 residues. CDR3 DNA sequence: TGTGCCAGCAGCCCGTGGACTAGCGGGGGGGCAAACAATGAGCAGTTCTTC. Encoded protein: CASSPWTSGGANNEQFF.

The rearrangement joins TRBV7-9 to TRBJ2-5; D assignment may be TRBD1 or TRBD2 (6 bases each). Looked up from germline, CDR1 is SEHNR and CDR2 is FQNEAQ (reference sequence). Trimming cost V 4 bases and J 5 bases, with 20 bases left between them. This CDR3 has 16 amino acids. This CDR3 reads CASSWGAAVGIETQYF. CDR3 bases: TGTGCCAGCAGCTGGGGGGCTGCGGTAGGGATCGAGACCCAGTACTTC.

This clonotype appeared a few times. The chain combines TRBV5-4 with TRBJ2-1; 7 bases map to TRBD2. Germline values: CDR1 SGHNT, CDR2 YYREEE (reference sequence). V dropped 4 bases and J dropped 8; count of bases not matched to a gene: 12. This CDR3 has 15 amino acids. The CDR3 DNA follows: TGTGCCAGCAGCGCCGGGACTACTTCCCACGATGAGCAGTTCTTC. Translated, it gives CASSAGTTSHDEQFF.

This clonotype was detected only a few times. This chain joins TRBV2 and TRBJ2-2, with TRBD2 as a possible D gene (5 bases). V was clipped by 5 bases and J by 3 bases, with 13 bases between them. Looked up from germline, CDR1 is SNHLY and CDR2 is FYNNEI. The length of the CDR3 is 15 residues. The CDR3, as DNA: TGTGCCAGCAGTCTAGTCAGCGGCGACACCGGGGAGCTGTTTTTT. Its protein product is CASSLVSGDTGELFF.

This clonotype was detected many times. This chain links TRBV25-1 with TRBJ1-1; possible D gene TRBD1, 6 bases. The germline V gene encodes CDR1 MGHDK and CDR2 SYGVNS. This CDR3 comprises 15 residues. The V and J ends lost 4 bases and 0 bases respectively, with 12 bases between them. CDR3 loop: CASSATGIMNTEAFF. CDR3 sequence (DNA): TGTGCCAGCAGTGCTACAGGGATCATGAACACTGAAGCTTTCTTT.

There are many counts of this clonotype. The chain combines TRBV10-2 with TRBJ2-1; D gene uncertain. The ends were cut back, 8 bases at V and 3 bases at J, with 14 bases in the middle. The length of the CDR3 is 14 residues. Germline V lookup: CDR1 WSHSY, CDR2 SAAADI. CDR3 protein: CASGEASVYNEQFF. The CDR3 nucleotides are TGCGCCAGCGGGGAAGCTTCAGTCTACAATGAGCAGTTCTTC.

This clonotype appeared many times. The rearrangement joins TRBV20-1 to TRBJ1-2, with D possibly TRBD1 on 5 matching bases. Germline V gives CDR1 DFQATT, CDR2 SNEGSKA (reference sequence). CDR3 length: 16 amino acids. The V gene lost 6 bases and the J gene lost 4 bases, with 24 bases spanning the gap. The CDR3 region is CSARGDRALTIYGYTF. The CDR3 nucleotides read TGCAGTGCAAGGGGAGACCGAGCACTAACTATCTATGGCTACACCTTC.

This clonotype was seen at least ten times. The V and J genes are TRBV10-2 and TRBJ2-7; 7 bases align to TRBD1. This CDR3 spans 12 amino acids. V shed 8 bases, J shed 3 bases, and the junction held 4 bases outside the gene matches. Germline assignment: CDR1 WSHSY and CDR2 SAAADI. In DNA form, the CDR3 reads TGCGCCAGCGGGACAGCGTACTACGAGCAGTACTTC. It encodes CASGTAYYEQYF.

This clonotype was picked up a small number of times. The genes are TRBV5-4 and TRBJ1-2; D is perhaps TRBD1 (5 bases). Germline V gene sequence: CDR1 SGHNT, CDR2 YYREEE (reference sequence). Trimming took 0 bases from V and 4 from J, leaving 7 bases between them. The CDR3 has 13 amino acids. CDR3 loop: CASSLDRTYGYTF. DNA for the CDR3: TGTGCCAGCAGCTTGGACAGGACCTATGGCTACACCTTC.

The chain couples TRBV19 to TRBJ1-6, with D hard to call. CDR1 is LNHDA and CDR2 is SQIVND in the germline V gene (reference sequence). Trimming stripped 3 bases from V and 13 bases from J, with 13 bases between. The CDR3 extends over 13 amino acids. CDR3 DNA sequence: TGTGCCAGTAGTATGCCAGATCCGAGTCCCCTCCACTTT. It codes for CASSMPDPSPLHF.

The chain has TRBV7-9 and TRBJ2-7, with 9 bases fitting TRBD2. The V gene end was trimmed by 4 bases and the J gene end by 6 bases; junction bases not matched to a gene: 10. Germline assignment: CDR1 SEHNR and CDR2 FQNEAQ (reference sequence). The CDR3 has 15 residues. The CDR3 loop reads CASSSLAGAPVEQYF. The CDR3 nucleotides read TGTGCCAGCAGCTCCTTAGCGGGGGCGCCTGTCGAGCAGTACTTC.

The J gene is TRBJ1-6, the V gene TRBV6-1; no clear D. V was shortened by 2 bases and J by 4 bases, with 6 bases between the two germline ends. The V gene's germline CDR1 is MNHNS and CDR2 SASEGT. The CDR3 has 14 residues. The CDR3 nucleotides read TGTGCCAGCAGTGAATCAGGTTATAATTCACCCCTCCACTTT. Amino acid sequence: CASSESGYNSPLHF.

In its sample, this clonotype was seen many times. V usage is TRBV29-1 and J usage is TRBJ1-3; D perhaps matches TRBD1 (5 bases). The CDR3 length is 12 residues. Germline V gene data show CDR1 as SQVTM and CDR2 as ANQGSEA. With 5 bases removed from V and 5 bases from J, the gap between germline ends came to 10 bases. DNA of the CDR3: TGCAGCGTTACTGACAGCCGAAACACCATATATTTT. Translated: CSVTDSRNTIYF.

This clonotype appeared a few times. This rearrangement joins TRBV5-1 to TRBJ2-2; 7 bases are shared with TRBD2. Per the germline V gene, CDR1 is SGHRS and CDR2 is YFSETQ. J lost 5 bases, V lost 4 bases, and 8 bases had no gene match. This CDR3 region has 15 residues. This CDR3 reads CASSGTTPPTGELFF. CDR3 nucleotides: TGCGCCAGCAGCGGGACTACTCCACCGACCGGGGAGCTGTTTTTT.

This clonotype appeared many times. V gene TRBV20-1 combines with J gene TRBJ2-3, with D unclear. In germline, CDR1 is DFQATT, CDR2 SNEGSKA (reference sequence). CDR3 size: 15 residues. V dropped 3 bases and J dropped 2 bases, with 15 bases sitting between them. For the CDR3, the DNA is TGCAGTGCTAGTTCCCCGCTAGGAATCACAGATACGCAGTATTTT. Amino acids: CSASSPLGITDTQYF.

There are many counts of this clonotype. This rearrangement joins TRBV11-2 to TRBJ1-2; D may be TRBD1 (6 bases). Trimming removed 5 bases at V and 6 bases at J, with 10 bases between. This CDR3 has 12 residues. Germline-derived CDR1 and CDR2 are SGHAT and FQNNGV. The CDR3 is CASSPSGDGYTF. The CDR3 nucleotides read TGTGCCAGCAGCCCCTCAGGGGATGGCTACACCTTC.

In this sample, this clonotype turned up many times. The chain links TRBV5-1 to TRBJ1-4; D is unresolved. The CDR3 sequence is 14 residues long. Germline assignment: CDR1 SGHRS and CDR2 YFSETQ. V dropped 4 bases and J dropped 0 bases, with 7 bases sitting between them. Written as DNA, the CDR3 is TGCGCCAGCAGCGGAGGAGCAACTAATGAAAAACTGTTTTTT. Its translation is CASSGGATNEKLFF. Using reference TRBV5-1 and TRBJ1-4 for the parts outside the CDR3, the full variable domain is KAGVTQTPRYLIKTRGQQVTLSCSPISGHRSVSWYQQTPGQGLQFLFEYFSETQRNKGNFPGRFSGRQFSNSRSEMNVSTLELGDSALYLCASSGGATNEKLFFGSGTQLSVL.

There are many counts of this clonotype. The rearrangement uses TRBV3-1 and TRBJ1-1, with a possible D match to TRBD1 (6 bases). This CDR3 is built from 14 residues. CDR1 LGHDT and CDR2 YNNKEL come from the germline V gene (reference sequence). Trimming removed 6 bases from V and 4 bases from J, with 15 bases in between. The CDR3 sequence: CASSLQGIRTEAFF. DNA of the CDR3: TGTGCCAGCAGTTTACAGGGAATTCGCACTGAAGCTTTCTTT.

V gene TRBV6-2 or TRBV6-3 combines with J gene TRBJ2-5, with 8 bases aligning to TRBD2. The germline CDR1 and CDR2 sequences are MNHEY and SVGEGT. CDR3 length: 16 amino acids. The J segment lost 5 bases and the V segment lost 6 bases, leaving 14 bases of the junction unmatched. The CDR3 loop reads CASRPGLAQGKETQYF. CDR3 DNA: TGTGCCAGCAGGCCAGGACTAGCCCAAGGGAAGGAGACCCAGTACTTC.